This paragraph reports one TCR beta chain. Here immunoSEQ multiplex PCR was the method, and the copy in TCRdb shows in-frame clones only, minus some. The table lists some 64,000 clones, 70% to 90% of them singletons. After autologous stem cell transplantation all patients relapsed, and prior brentuximab vedotin exposure differed between cohorts. The CDR3 has 16 amino acids. Germline V gene data show CDR1 as MGHDK and CDR2 as SYGVNS. V lost 2 bases to trimming and J lost 10 bases, with 23 bases between them. This sample was included in a study of PD-1 blockade in classical Hodgkin lymphoma. This clonotype originated in a human donor with classical Hodgkin lymphoma. The genes are TRBV25-1 and TRBJ2-5, with D possibly called TRBD1 or TRBD2 (5 bases each). Sample: peripheral blood mononuclear cells (PBMCs), taken at baseline. The CDR3 is CASSEGAGTFGWDQYF. The DNA of the CDR3 is TGTGCCAGCAGTGAAGGGGCAGGGACCTTCGGGTGGGACCAGTACTTC.